This TCR beta chain is drawn from a study of T cells in Graves' hyperthyroidism and ophthalmopathy. Study-level findings and limits: Model output signaled ophthalmopathy a median around 5.9 months ahead of onset. Most thyroid clonotypes with frequency above 0.001 were detected in blood.

A few counts support this clonotype. Antigen: not known. This may arise from a read error, as a much more abundant clone is one base away. Patients with uncontrolled infections, other autoimmune diseases, pregnancy or lactation were excluded. RNA transcripts gave rise to amplified TCR beta CDR3 regions. An initial round of RT-PCR targeting the TCR CDR3 relied on the HTBI primer set. TCRdb fed the multiplex PCR reads into MiXCR, producing one record per CDR3 protein. The sample yields some 500,000 distinct CDR3 sequences, 16% seen once. This CDR3 has 11 residues. Trimming pared 4 bases from V and 6 bases from J, leaving 3 bases between.

J is TRBJ2-2 and V is TRBV12-3 or TRBV12-4; D uncertain. Sequencing input: blood. The sequence derives from a woman aged 25 to 39 with Graves' ophthalmopathy. CDR3 sequence: CASSYPGELFF. CDR3 nucleotide sequence: TGTGCCAGCAGTTACCCCGGGGAGCTGTTTTTT.